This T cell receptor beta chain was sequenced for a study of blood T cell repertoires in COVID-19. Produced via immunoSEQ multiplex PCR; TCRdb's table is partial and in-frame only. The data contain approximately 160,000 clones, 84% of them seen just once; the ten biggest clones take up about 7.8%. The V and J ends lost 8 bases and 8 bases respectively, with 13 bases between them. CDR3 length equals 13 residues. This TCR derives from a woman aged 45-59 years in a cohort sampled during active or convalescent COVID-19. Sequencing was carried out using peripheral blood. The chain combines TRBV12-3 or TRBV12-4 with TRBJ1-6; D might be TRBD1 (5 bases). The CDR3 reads CASCAGGDSPLHF. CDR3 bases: TGTGCCAGCTGTGCCGGGGGGGATTCACCCCTCCACTTT.